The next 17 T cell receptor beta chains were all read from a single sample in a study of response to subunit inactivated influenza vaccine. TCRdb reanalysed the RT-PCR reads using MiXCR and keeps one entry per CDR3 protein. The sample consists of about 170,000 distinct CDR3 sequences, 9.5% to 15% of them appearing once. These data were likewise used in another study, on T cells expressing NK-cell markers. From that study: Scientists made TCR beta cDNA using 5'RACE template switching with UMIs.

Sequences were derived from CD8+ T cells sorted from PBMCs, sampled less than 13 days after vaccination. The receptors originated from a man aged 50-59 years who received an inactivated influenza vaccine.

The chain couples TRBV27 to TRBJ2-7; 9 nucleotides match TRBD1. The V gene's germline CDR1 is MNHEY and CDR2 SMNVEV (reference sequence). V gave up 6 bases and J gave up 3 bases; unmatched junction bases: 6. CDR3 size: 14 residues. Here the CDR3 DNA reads TGTGCCAGCAGACAGGGGGCGGGAAACTACGAGCAGTACTTC. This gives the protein CASRQGAGNYEQYF.

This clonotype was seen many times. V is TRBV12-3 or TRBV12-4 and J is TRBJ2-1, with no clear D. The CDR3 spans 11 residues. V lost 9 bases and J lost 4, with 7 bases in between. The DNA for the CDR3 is TGTGCCAGTGCAGTATACAATGAGCAGTTCTTC. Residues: CASAVYNEQFF.

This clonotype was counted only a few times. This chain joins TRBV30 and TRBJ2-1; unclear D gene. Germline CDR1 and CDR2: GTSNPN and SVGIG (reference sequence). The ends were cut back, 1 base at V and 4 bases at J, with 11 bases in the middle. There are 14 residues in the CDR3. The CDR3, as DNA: TGTGCCTGGAGTGGACAAGGATATTACAATGAGCAGTTCTTC. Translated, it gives CAWSGQGYYNEQFF.

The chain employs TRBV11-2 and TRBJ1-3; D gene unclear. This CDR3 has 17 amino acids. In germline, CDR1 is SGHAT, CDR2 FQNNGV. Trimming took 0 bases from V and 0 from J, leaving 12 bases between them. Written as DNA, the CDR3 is TGTGCCAGCAGCTTAGATCAGGTAGAAATCTCTGGAAACACCATATATTTT. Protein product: CASSLDQVEISGNTIYF.

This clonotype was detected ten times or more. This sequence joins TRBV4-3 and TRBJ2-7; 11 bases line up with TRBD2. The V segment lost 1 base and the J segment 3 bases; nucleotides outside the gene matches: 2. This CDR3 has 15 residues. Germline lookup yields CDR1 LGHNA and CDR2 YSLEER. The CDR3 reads CASSQGTSGYYEQYF. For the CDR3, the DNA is TGCGCCAGCAGCCAAGGGACTAGCGGGTACTACGAGCAGTACTTC.

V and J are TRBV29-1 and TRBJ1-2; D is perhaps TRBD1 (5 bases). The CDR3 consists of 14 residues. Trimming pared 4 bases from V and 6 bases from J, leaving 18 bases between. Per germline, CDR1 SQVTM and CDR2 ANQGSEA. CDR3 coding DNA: TGCAGCGTTGCGTCTTTAGAGGGGAACCATGGCTACACCTTC. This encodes CSVASLEGNHGYTF.

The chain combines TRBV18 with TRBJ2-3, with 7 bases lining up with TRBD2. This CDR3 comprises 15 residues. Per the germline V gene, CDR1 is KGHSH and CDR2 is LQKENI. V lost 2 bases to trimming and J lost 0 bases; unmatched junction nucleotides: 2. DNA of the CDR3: TGTGCCAGCTCACCAAGGGAGGGGAGCACAGATACGCAGTATTTT. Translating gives CASSPREGSTDTQYF.

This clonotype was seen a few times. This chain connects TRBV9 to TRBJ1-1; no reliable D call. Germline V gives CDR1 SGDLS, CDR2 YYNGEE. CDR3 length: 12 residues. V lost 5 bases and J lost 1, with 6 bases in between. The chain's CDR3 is CASRGTNTEAFF. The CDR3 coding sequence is TGTGCCAGCAGGGGAACGAACACTGAAGCTTTCTTT.

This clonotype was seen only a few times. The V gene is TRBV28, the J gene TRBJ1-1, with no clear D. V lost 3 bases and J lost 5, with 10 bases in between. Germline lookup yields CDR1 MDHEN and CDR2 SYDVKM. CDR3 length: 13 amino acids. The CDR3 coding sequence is TGTGCCAGCAGTTTGCCTTGGGGAACTGAAGCTTTCTTT. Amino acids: CASSLPWGTEAFF.

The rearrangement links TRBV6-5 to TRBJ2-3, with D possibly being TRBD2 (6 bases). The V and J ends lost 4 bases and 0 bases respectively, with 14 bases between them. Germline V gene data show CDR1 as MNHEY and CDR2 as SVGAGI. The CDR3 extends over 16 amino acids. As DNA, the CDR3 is TGTGCCAGCAGTTCGCCAGCGGGTGTTAGCACAGATACGCAGTATTTT. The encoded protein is CASSSPAGVSTDTQYF.

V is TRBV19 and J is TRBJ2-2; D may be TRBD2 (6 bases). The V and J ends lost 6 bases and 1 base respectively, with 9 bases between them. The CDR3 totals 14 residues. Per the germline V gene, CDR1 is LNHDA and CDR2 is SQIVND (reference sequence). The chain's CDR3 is CASRPGLNTGELFF. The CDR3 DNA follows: TGTGCCAGTAGGCCGGGACTGAACACCGGGGAGCTGTTTTTT.

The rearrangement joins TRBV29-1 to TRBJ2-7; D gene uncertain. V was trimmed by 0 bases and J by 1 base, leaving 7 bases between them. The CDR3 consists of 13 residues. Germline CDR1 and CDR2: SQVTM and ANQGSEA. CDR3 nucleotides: TGCAGCGTTGAAGATCGGGCATCCTACGAGCAGTACTTC. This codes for CSVEDRASYEQYF.

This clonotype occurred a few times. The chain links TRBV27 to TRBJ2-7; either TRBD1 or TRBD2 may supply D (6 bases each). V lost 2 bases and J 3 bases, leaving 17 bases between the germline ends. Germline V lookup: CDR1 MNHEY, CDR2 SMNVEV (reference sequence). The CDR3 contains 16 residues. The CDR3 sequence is CASSLAGGVVVYEQYF. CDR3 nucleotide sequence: TGTGCCAGCAGTTTAGCCGGGGGCGTCGTTGTCTACGAGCAGTACTTC.

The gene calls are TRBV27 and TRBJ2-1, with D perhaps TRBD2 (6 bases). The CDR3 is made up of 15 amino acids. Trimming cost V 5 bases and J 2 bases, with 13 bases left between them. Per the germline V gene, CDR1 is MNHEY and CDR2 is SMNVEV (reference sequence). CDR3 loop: CASSLLGGAYNEQFF. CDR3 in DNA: TGTGCCAGCAGTCTCTTGGGCGGGGCCTACAATGAGCAGTTCTTC.

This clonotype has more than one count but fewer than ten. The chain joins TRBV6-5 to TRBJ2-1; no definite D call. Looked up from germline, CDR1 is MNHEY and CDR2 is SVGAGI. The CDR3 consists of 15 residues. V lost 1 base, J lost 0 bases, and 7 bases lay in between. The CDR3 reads CASSYWTSSYNEQFF. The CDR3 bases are TGTGCCAGCAGTTACTGGACGAGCTCCTACAATGAGCAGTTCTTC.

CDR3 nucleotide sequence: TGTGCCAGCAGCTTAGGGAGACAGGGGTGGAACGAGCAGTACTTC. Residues: CASSLGRQGWNEQYF. The V and J genes are TRBV7-9 and TRBJ2-7; TRBD1 agrees at 8 bases. The CDR3 is 15 amino acids. Germline CDR1 is SEHNR and CDR2 is FQNEAQ (reference sequence). Trimming took 1 base from V and 5 from J; bases not matched to a gene: 7.

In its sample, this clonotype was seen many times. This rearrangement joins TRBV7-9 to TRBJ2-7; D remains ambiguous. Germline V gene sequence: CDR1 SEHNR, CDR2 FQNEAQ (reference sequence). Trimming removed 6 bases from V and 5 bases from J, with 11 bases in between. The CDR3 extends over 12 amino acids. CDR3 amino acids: CASSLGRNEQYF. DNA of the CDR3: TGTGCCAGCAGTTTGGGTAGGAACGAGCAGTACTTC.